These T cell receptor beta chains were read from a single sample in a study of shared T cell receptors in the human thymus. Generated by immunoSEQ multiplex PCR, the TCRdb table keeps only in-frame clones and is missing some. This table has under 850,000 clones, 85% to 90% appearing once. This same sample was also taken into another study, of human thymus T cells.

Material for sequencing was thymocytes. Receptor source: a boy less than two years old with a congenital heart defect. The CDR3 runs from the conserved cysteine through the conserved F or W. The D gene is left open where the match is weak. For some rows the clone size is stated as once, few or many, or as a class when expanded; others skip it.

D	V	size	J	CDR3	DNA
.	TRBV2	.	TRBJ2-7	CASSEAQGGAYEQYF	TGTGCCAGCAGTGAAGCTCAGGGGGGAGCCTACGAGCAGTACTTC
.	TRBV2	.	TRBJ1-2	CASSEDTNARYGYTF	TGTGCCAGCAGTGAAGATACAAACGCTAGGTATGGCTACACCTTC
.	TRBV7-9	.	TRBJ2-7	CASSLGDCPYEQYF	TGTGCCAGCAGCTTAGGGGACTGTCCCTACGAGCAGTACTTC
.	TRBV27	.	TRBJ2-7	CASSLYTYEQYF	TGTGCCAGCAGTTTATACACCTACGAGCAGTACTTC
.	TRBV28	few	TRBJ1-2	CASSFRVKCGYTF	TGTGCCAGCAGTTTTCGGGTGAAGTGTGGCTACACCTTC
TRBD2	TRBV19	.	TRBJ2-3	CASSPFADSFTQREESDTQYF	TGTGCCAGTAGCCCCTTTGCCGATTCGTTCACTCAGCGGGAGGAATCCGATACGCAGTATTTT
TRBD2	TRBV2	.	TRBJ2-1	CASKRRGDEHNEQFF	TGTGCCAGCAAACGTCGGGGGGATGAGCACAATGAGCAGTTCTTC
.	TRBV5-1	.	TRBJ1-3	CASSLDPPRGSGNTIYF	TGCGCCAGCAGCTTGGATCCCCCCCGAGGCTCTGGAAACACCATATATTTT
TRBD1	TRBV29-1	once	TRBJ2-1	CSVEGQGRYNEQFF	TGCAGCGTTGAAGGACAGGGGCGGTACAATGAGCAGTTCTTC
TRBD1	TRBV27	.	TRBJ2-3	CASSLPPLGTGTDTQYF	TGTGCCAGCAGTTTACCTCCTCTAGGGACAGGCACAGATACGCAGTATTTT
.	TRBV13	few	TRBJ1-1	CASSPLGRGMNTEAFF	TGTGCCAGCAGCCCGTTGGGCCGGGGGATGAACACTGAAGCTTTCTTT
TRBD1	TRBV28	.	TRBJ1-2	CASSSTGTGGYGYTF	TGTGCCAGCAGTTCTACAGGGACAGGTGGCTATGGCTACACCTTC
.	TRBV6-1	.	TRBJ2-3	CASSEGGKGYTDTQYF	TGTGCCAGCAGTGAAGGGGGTAAGGGGTACACAGATACGCAGTATTTT
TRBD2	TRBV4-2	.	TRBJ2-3	CASSQVSGRLDSTDTQYF	TGTGCCAGCAGCCAAGTAAGCGGGAGGCTCGATAGCACAGATACGCAGTATTTT
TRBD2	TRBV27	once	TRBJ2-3	CASSSGLGGRARADTQYF	TGTGCCAGCAGTTCTGGATTAGGCGGGAGGGCCCGAGCAGATACGCAGTATTTT
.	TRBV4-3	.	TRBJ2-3	CASSQGYITDTQYF	TGCGCCAGCAGCCAAGGGTACATTACAGATACGCAGTATTTT
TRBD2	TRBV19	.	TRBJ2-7	CASSTGLVQYF	TGTGCCAGTAGTACCGGACTAGTTCAGTACTTC
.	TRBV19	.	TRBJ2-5	CASSLRDQETQYF	TGTGCCAGTAGTCTCCGGGACCAAGAGACCCAGTACTTC
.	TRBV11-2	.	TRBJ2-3	CASSKQGSRLEVEDTQYF	TGTGCCAGCAGCAAGCAGGGTTCAAGGCTAGAAGTGGAAGATACGCAGTATTTT
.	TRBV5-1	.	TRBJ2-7	CASSLVGGRQGVGGYEQYF	TGCGCCAGCAGCTTGGTAGGAGGTCGACAGGGCGTGGGGGGCTACGAGCAGTACTTC
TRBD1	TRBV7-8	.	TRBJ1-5	CASSDDRANQPQHF	TGTGCCAGCAGTGATGACAGGGCTAACCAGCCCCAGCATTTT
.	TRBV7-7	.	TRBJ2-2	CASSLYPRAGSNTGELFF	TGTGCCAGCAGCTTATACCCCCGAGCGGGTTCGAACACCGGGGAGCTGTTTTTT
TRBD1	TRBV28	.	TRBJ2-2	CATRTGLTGELFF	TGTGCCACTCGGACAGGGCTCACCGGGGAGCTGTTTTTT
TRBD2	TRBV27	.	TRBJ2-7	CASSFSQREGTYEQYF	TGTGCCAGCAGTTTTTCGCAGCGGGAGGGAACCTACGAGCAGTACTTC
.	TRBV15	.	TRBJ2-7	CATSREGGWGAGDSEQYF	TGTGCCACCAGCAGAGAAGGGGGCTGGGGAGCGGGAGATAGCGAGCAGTACTTC
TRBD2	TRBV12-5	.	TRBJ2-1	CASGFGRGVGNEQFF	TGTGCTAGTGGTTTCGGGCGGGGGGTAGGCAATGAGCAGTTCTTC
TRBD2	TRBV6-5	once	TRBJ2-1	CASSRTSGTYYEQFF	TGTGCCAGCAGTAGGACTAGCGGGACCTACTATGAGCAGTTCTTC
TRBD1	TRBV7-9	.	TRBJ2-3	CASSQRQGRPDTQYF	TGTGCCAGCAGCCAGAGACAGGGGAGGCCAGATACGCAGTATTTT
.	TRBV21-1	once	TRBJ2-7	CASSSTGHIYEQYF	TGTGCCAGCAGCAGCACGGGACATATTTACGAGCAGTACTTC
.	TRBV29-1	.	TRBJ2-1	CSVDFCIAGPTYNEQFF	TGCAGCGTTGATTTCTGTATCGCAGGCCCGACCTACAATGAGCAGTTCTTC
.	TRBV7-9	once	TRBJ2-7	CASSFDRDSYEQYF	TGTGCCAGCAGCTTCGACAGAGATTCCTACGAGCAGTACTTC
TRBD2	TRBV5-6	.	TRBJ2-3	CASSLAASGIHTDTQYF	TGTGCCAGCAGCTTGGCGGCTAGCGGGATCCACACAGATACGCAGTATTTT
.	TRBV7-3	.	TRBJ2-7	CASSAGPTGGQYF	TGTGCCAGCAGCGCCGGCCCAACCGGCGGGCAGTACTTC
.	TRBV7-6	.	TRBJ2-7	CASSLSRGAYEQYF	TGTGCCAGCAGCTTAAGTCGGGGGGCTTACGAGCAGTACTTC
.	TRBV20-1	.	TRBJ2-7	CSASRLGEQYF	TGCAGTGCCAGCCGACTAGGCGAGCAGTACTTC
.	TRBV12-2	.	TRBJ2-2	CASPPEGGKSTGELFF	TGTGCAAGTCCCCCCGAGGGCGGGAAATCCACCGGGGAGCTGTTTTTT
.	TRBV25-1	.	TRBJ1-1	CASSRPRDTEAFF	TGTGCCAGCAGCAGACCCAGGGACACTGAAGCTTTCTTT
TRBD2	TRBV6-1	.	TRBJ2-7	CASSEVPGGRTPGGPKEQYF	TGTGCCAGCAGTGAAGTCCCCGGCGGGAGGACCCCCGGGGGGCCTAAGGAGCAGTACTTC
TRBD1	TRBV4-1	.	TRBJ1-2	CASSPKRDRDRSNYGYTF	TGCGCCAGCAGCCCCAAGAGGGACAGGGACCGATCTAACTATGGCTACACCTTC
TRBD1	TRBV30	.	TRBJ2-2	CAWSVGAGQGAGPGELFF	TGTGCCTGGAGTGTGGGGGCAGGACAGGGGGCCGGACCCGGGGAGCTGTTTTTT
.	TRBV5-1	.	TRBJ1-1	CASSLYGDTEAFF	TGCGCCAGCAGCCTCTACGGGGACACTGAAGCTTTCTTT
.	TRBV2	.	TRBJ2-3	CASNPLGADTQYF	TGTGCCAGCAACCCACTGGGAGCGGATACGCAGTATTTT
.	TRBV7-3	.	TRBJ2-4	CASSFLGGSKNIQYF	TGTGCCAGCAGCTTTCTAGGGGGTTCCAAAAACATTCAGTACTTC
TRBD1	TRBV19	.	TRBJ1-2	CASSLRDRGYGYTF	TGTGCCAGTAGTCTTCGGGACAGGGGTTACGGCTACACCTTC
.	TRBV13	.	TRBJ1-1	CASSPARGTEAFF	TGTGCCAGCAGCCCGGCTAGGGGCACTGAAGCTTTCTTT
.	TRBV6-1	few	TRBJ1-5	CASRDRKNQPQHF	TGTGCCAGCAGAGACAGAAAAAATCAGCCCCAGCATTTT
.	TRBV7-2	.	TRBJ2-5	CASTLLSGETQYF	TGTGCCAGCACCTTACTCTCCGGGGAGACCCAGTACTTC
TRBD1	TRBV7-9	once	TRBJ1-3	CASSLGWTGQRNTIYF	TGTGCCAGCAGCTTAGGGTGGACAGGTCAAAGAAACACCATATATTTT